A single sample gave rise to the 29 T cell receptor beta chains below, sequenced in a study of shared clonotypes between healthy human individuals. In the naive CD8 group, cells lacked CD45RO and were positively selected for CCR7, so terminally differentiated effector memory CD45RA+ cells were left out. The method was immunoSEQ multiplex PCR; TCRdb's version includes in-frame clones alone and lacks a portion of them. The sample holds some 2 million clones; just under 95% are singletons and the top ten take 1.1%. The sample taken for sequencing was naive CD8+ T cells sorted from blood. Every receptor here comes from a man aged 18 to 30 in good health.

CDR3 sequence: CASSYFSPDNEQYF. CDR3 DNA: TGTGCCAGCAGTTACTTTTCCCCCGACAACGAGCAGTACTTC. The chain employs TRBV6-5 and TRBJ2-7; D not certain. V was pared by 1 base and J by 5 bases, with 12 bases between. The CDR3 has 14 residues. Germline CDR1 reads MNHEY; CDR2 reads SVGAGI.

The V and J genes are TRBV5-6 and TRBJ2-7; 10 bases map to TRBD1. The CDR3 is 17 residues long. With 4 bases clipped from V and 0 bases from J, the junction kept 10 bases outside the gene matches. Germline V gives CDR1 SGHDT, CDR2 YYEEEE. This CDR3 reads CASSPTPGQGTSYEQYF. The CDR3 region has the DNA TGTGCCAGCAGCCCCACGCCGGGACAGGGGACCTCCTACGAGCAGTACTTC.

CDR3 sequence: CASTLSTGNYEQYF. For the CDR3, the DNA is TGTGCCAGCACCCTCTCGACAGGGAACTACGAGCAGTACTTC. This chain uses TRBV2 with TRBJ2-7, with 7 nucleotides matching TRBD1. From germline, CDR1 is SNHLY and CDR2 FYNNEI. The CDR3 contains 14 residues. The V and J ends lost 7 bases and 3 bases, in that order; junction bases with no gene match: 9.

This chain uses TRBV7-9 with TRBJ1-2, with a tentative D call TRBD1 (5 bases). CDR3 length equals 13 residues. Per germline, CDR1 SEHNR and CDR2 FQNEAQ (reference sequence). Trimming left V 6 bases short and J 6 bases short, with 14 bases between. The chain's CDR3 is CASRPNGGDGYTF. As DNA, the CDR3 is TGTGCCAGCAGGCCCAACGGGGGGGATGGCTACACCTTC.

With respect to this clone: Other DNA sequences in this sample translate to the same CDR3. The chain employs TRBV5-4 and TRBJ2-2; no clear D gene. Trimming took 0 bases from V and 1 from J, leaving 4 bases between them. Germline CDR1 SGHNT, CDR2 YYREEE (reference sequence). CDR3 length: 14 amino acids. This chain's CDR3 is CASSLAENTGELFF. The DNA for the CDR3 is TGTGCCAGCAGCTTGGCCGAGAACACCGGGGAGCTGTTTTTT.

The chain links TRBV27 to TRBJ2-5; tentatively, D is TRBD1 (5 bases). The V end was cut by 8 bases, the J end by 1 base, with 8 bases between. Germline V lookup: CDR1 MNHEY, CDR2 SMNVEV (reference sequence). The CDR3 consists of 12 residues. CDR3 amino acids: CASGATQETQYF. The DNA of the CDR3 is TGTGCCAGCGGGGCAACCCAAGAGACCCAGTACTTC.

The chain is built from TRBV6-1 and TRBJ1-2; TRBD1 is a possible D gene (5 bases). Trimming cost V 2 bases and J 5 bases, with 9 bases left between them. Germline values: CDR1 MNHNS, CDR2 SASEGT. The CDR3 covers 13 residues. The DNA for the CDR3 is TGTGCCAGCAGTGAATTCCCAGGGTATGGCTACACCTTC. This sequence encodes CASSEFPGYGYTF.

The rearrangement links TRBV27 to TRBJ1-1, with D hard to call. Germline-derived CDR1 and CDR2 are MNHEY and SMNVEV (reference sequence). There are 14 residues in the CDR3. V shed 6 bases and J shed 10 bases, with 21 bases lying between them. CDR3: CASSLEQSGGPAFF. As DNA, the CDR3 is TGTGCCAGCAGCCTAGAGCAGTCCGGCGGGCCAGCTTTCTTT.

The rearrangement links TRBV19 to TRBJ1-6, with D uncertain. The germline V and J ends were trimmed by 6 bases and 5 bases, with 8 bases remaining between them. From germline, CDR1 is LNHDA and CDR2 SQIVND (reference sequence). The CDR3 has 13 residues. As DNA, the CDR3 is TGTGCCAGTAGGGCTGGGGATAATTCACCCCTCCACTTT. It encodes CASRAGDNSPLHF.

V gene TRBV11-2 combines with J gene TRBJ1-1; 7 nucleotides align to TRBD1. CDR3 size: 16 residues. Germline assignment: CDR1 SGHAT and CDR2 FQNNGV. V trimming: 1 base; J trimming: 3 bases; junction bases outside the gene matches: 8. CDR3 residues: CASSLAGRGGYTEAFF. CDR3 nucleotides: TGTGCCAGCAGCTTAGCGGGCAGGGGGGGATACACTGAAGCTTTCTTT.

V gene TRBV4-1 combines with J gene TRBJ2-7, with 7 bases lining up with TRBD1. The CDR3 spans 16 residues. The J segment lost 0 bases and the V segment lost 2 bases, leaving 7 bases of the junction unmatched. Per germline, CDR1 MGHRA and CDR2 YSYEKL. CDR3 loop: CASSQTPGTASYEQYF. CDR3 DNA sequence: TGCGCCAGCAGCCAAACCCCCGGGACAGCCTCCTACGAGCAGTACTTC.

CDR3 coding DNA: TGTGCCATCTATCGGATGTTGCCCAATGAGCAGTTCTTC. Its protein is CAIYRMLPNEQFF. This rearrangement joins TRBV2 to TRBJ2-1; D uncertain. From germline, CDR1 is SNHLY and CDR2 FYNNEI. The CDR3 loop spans 13 amino acids. V lost 10 bases to trimming and J lost 6 bases, with 16 bases between them.

This clone was recorded once. Other DNA sequences in the sample encode the same CDR3. The chain joins TRBV6-1 to TRBJ1-5, with D unclear. The germline V gene has CDR1 MNHNS and CDR2 SASEGT. The CDR3 runs to 11 residues. V was clipped by 1 base and J by 9 bases, with 4 bases between them. The CDR3 sequence: CASSEGGPQHF. The CDR3 DNA reads TGTGCCAGCAGTGAAGGGGGGCCCCAGCATTTT.

V gene TRBV4-2 combines with J gene TRBJ2-7; the match to TRBD1 covers 7 bases. Trimming cost V 0 bases and J 2 bases; bases outside gene matches: 4. In germline, CDR1 is LGHNA, CDR2 YNFKEQ. The CDR3 totals 15 residues. The CDR3 DNA reads as TGTGCCAGCAGCCAAGATTGGGACAGAACCTACGAGCAGTACTTC. Protein product: CASSQDWDRTYEQYF.

This chain connects TRBV4-1 to TRBJ2-1; 8 bases map to TRBD1. The length of the CDR3 is 14 residues. After removal of 6 bases from V and 3 bases from J, the junction contained 4 bases not matched to a gene. The germline CDR1 and CDR2 sequences are MGHRA and YSYEKL. The CDR3 loop is CASSQGAFYNEQFF. Here the CDR3 DNA reads TGCGCCAGCAGTCAGGGGGCTTTCTACAATGAGCAGTTCTTC.

In nucleotides, the CDR3 is TGTGCCAGCAGTTCCGGGGACGGGGAGCTGTTTTTT. Its translation: CASSSGDGELFF. The chain carries TRBV28 and TRBJ2-2, with a weak D call TRBD2 (5 bases). Trimming took 4 bases from V and 7 from J, leaving 7 bases between them. CDR1 and CDR2 from the germline V gene are MDHEN and SYDVKM. CDR3 length equals 12 residues.

Concerning this clone itself: The junction departs from germline at one end; a sequencing error may be responsible. The chain uses TRBV7-7 and TRBJ2-3, with TRBD2 identical over 7 bases. The CDR3 totals 17 residues. The germline gives CDR1 SSHAT, CDR2 FNYEAQ (reference sequence). Here the CDR3 reads CASSLGLGREDTDTQYF. In DNA, the CDR3 is TGTGCTAGCAGCTTAGGGTTGGGCCGGGAGGACACAGATACGCAGTATTTT.

This chain uses TRBV27 with TRBJ2-5, with a possible D match to TRBD2 (5 bases). Germline CDR1 MNHEY, CDR2 SMNVEV (reference sequence). This CDR3 region has 15 residues. V was trimmed by 5 bases and J by 3 bases, leaving 16 bases between them. In DNA form, the CDR3 reads TGTGCCAGCAGTACCCGACTGCGGCGGGAAGAGACCCAGTACTTC. It yields the protein CASSTRLRREETQYF.

This chain connects TRBV7-9 to TRBJ1-1; perhaps TRBD1 as D (5 bases). V was cut by 3 bases and J by 4 bases, with 12 bases left in between. Germline V gives CDR1 SEHNR, CDR2 FQNEAQ (reference sequence). This CDR3 is built from 14 residues. The CDR3 here is CASSFVQGGTEAFF. CDR3 bases: TGTGCCAGCAGCTTTGTCCAGGGAGGCACTGAAGCTTTCTTT.

The chain couples TRBV6-1 to TRBJ2-7; TRBD2 is a possible D gene (6 bases). Germline CDR1 reads MNHNS; CDR2 reads SASEGT. Deletions cut 3 bases from V and 3 bases from J, with 21 bases between. The CDR3 loop spans 17 amino acids. CDR3 residues: CASSDDGVAGPLYEQYF. In DNA form, the CDR3 reads TGTGCCAGCAGTGACGACGGCGTCGCGGGACCCCTCTACGAGCAGTACTTC.

The CDR3 region has the DNA TGTGCCAGCAGCTTATACGGAAATAATTCACCCCTCCACTTT. Protein product: CASSLYGNNSPLHF. The V and J genes are TRBV7-6 and TRBJ1-6; no clear D. The CDR3 covers 14 residues. The germline V and J ends were trimmed by 2 bases and 5 bases, with 7 bases remaining between them. The germline V gene has CDR1 SGHVS and CDR2 FNYEAQ.

This chain uses TRBV4-1 with TRBJ2-2; 7 nucleotides match TRBD1. Germline V gene sequence: CDR1 MGHRA, CDR2 YSYEKL. The CDR3 is 14 amino acids. With V trimmed by 3 bases and J by 5 bases, 3 bases remained unmatched. The CDR3 coding sequence is TGCGCCAGCAGCCAGGAACAGGGGACCGGGGAGCTGTTTTTT. Encoded protein: CASSQEQGTGELFF.

V gene TRBV29-1 combines with J gene TRBJ2-1; 8 bases map to TRBD2. The trim removed 7 bases at V and 5 bases at J, leaving 7 bases unmatched. The CDR3 spans 13 residues. Germline V gene lookup returns CDR1 SQVTM and CDR2 ANQGSEA. The CDR3 reads CSAATSGNNEQFF. The DNA for the CDR3 is TGCAGCGCAGCCACTAGCGGTAACAATGAGCAGTTCTTC.

This sequence joins TRBV4-1 and TRBJ2-1; 10 nucleotides align to TRBD2. The CDR3 consists of 17 residues. V shed 0 bases, J shed 7 bases, and the junction held 9 bases outside the gene matches. CDR1 is MGHRA, CDR2 YSYEKL, per germline. CDR3 sequence: CASSQDTASGRLNEQFF. The CDR3 region has the DNA TGCGCCAGCAGCCAAGATACCGCTAGCGGGAGACTTAATGAGCAGTTCTTC.

The sample holds one count of this clone. The rearrangement links TRBV7-6 to TRBJ2-5; a weak D match, TRBD2 (5 bases). Trimming removed 1 base from V and 5 bases from J, with 26 bases in between. The CDR3 runs 19 residues. Per germline, CDR1 SGHVS and CDR2 FNYEAQ. The CDR3 is CASSLGFFGRAPHSETQYF. The CDR3 DNA follows: TGTGCCAGCAGCTTAGGCTTTTTCGGGCGGGCACCACATTCGGAGACCCAGTACTTC.

The J gene is TRBJ2-3, the V gene TRBV30; D ambiguous. The CDR3 is made up of 15 amino acids. The germline CDR1 and CDR2 sequences are GTSNPN and SVGIG (reference sequence). Trimming shortened V by 0 bases and J by 0 bases, and 10 bases separated the two germline ends. The CDR3 coding sequence is TGTGCCTGGAGTGTCGACACCCTGAGCACAGATACGCAGTATTTT. Translating it yields CAWSVDTLSTDTQYF.

The chain links TRBV4-3 to TRBJ2-2; TRBD2 matches at 11 bases. The CDR3 loop spans 16 amino acids. Trimming at V came to 2 bases and at J to 7 bases, leaving 6 bases not matched to a gene. In germline, CDR1 is LGHNA, CDR2 YSLEER. CDR3 sequence (DNA): TGCGCCAGCAGCCAACTCCTAGCGGGAGGCAGCGGGGAGCTGTTTTTT. Translating it yields CASSQLLAGGSGELFF.

The CDR3 nucleotides are TGTGCCAGCAGCTTATGGTCGGGGGGTACTGAGCAGTTCTTC. As protein: CASSLWSGGTEQFF. The V gene is TRBV7-6, the J gene TRBJ2-1; 7 bases line up with TRBD2. With 2 bases clipped from V and 9 bases from J, the junction kept 7 bases outside the gene matches. Germline assignment: CDR1 SGHVS and CDR2 FNYEAQ. CDR3 length equals 14 residues.

This chain connects TRBV29-1 to TRBJ2-5; 8 positions agree with TRBD2. Per germline, CDR1 SQVTM and CDR2 ANQGSEA. Losses at the gene ends were 5 bases for V and 5 bases for J; bases not matched to a gene: 10. The CDR3 contains 14 residues. The CDR3 DNA is TGCAGCGTTTTCGGACACCCGGGGGGGGAGACCCAGTACTTC. It is translated as CSVFGHPGGETQYF.